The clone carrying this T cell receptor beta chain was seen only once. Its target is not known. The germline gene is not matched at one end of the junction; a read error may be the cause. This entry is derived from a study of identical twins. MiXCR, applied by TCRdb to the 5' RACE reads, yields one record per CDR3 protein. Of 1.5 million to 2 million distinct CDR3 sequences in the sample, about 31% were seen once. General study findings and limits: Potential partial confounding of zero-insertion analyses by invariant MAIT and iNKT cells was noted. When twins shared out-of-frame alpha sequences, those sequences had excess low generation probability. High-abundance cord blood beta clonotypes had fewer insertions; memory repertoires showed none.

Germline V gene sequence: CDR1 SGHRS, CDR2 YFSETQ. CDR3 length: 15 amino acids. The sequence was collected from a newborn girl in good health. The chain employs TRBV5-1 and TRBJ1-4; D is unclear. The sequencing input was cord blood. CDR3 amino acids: CASSFGDTTNEKRFF. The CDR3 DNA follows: TGCGCCAGCAGCTTCGGGGATACAACTAATGAAAAACGGTTTTTT.